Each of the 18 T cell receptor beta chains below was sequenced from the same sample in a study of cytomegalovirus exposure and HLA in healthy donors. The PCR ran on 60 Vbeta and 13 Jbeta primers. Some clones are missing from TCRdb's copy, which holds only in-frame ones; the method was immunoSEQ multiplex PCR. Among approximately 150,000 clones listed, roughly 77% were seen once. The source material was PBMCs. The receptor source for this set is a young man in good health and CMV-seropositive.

CDR3 sequence: CASSVVSRVWELEAFF. DNA of the CDR3: TGTGCCAGCAGCGTAGTATCTAGGGTTTGGGAGTTAGAAGCTTTCTTT. This chain uses TRBV9 with TRBJ1-1, with unresolved D. CDR1 is SGDLS and CDR2 is YYNGEE in the germline V gene. With 0 bases removed from V and 8 bases from J, the gap between germline ends came to 20 bases. The CDR3 is 16 amino acids.

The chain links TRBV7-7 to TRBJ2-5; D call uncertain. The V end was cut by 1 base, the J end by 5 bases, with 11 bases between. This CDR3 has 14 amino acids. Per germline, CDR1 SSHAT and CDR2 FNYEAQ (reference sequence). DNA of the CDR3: TGTGCCAGCAGCTTAGTGGCTGTCGGGGAGACCCAGTACTTC. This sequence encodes CASSLVAVGETQYF.

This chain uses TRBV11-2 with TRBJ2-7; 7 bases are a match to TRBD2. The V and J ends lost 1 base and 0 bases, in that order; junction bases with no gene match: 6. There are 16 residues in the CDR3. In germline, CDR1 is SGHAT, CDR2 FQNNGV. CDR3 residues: CASSLVPAGDSYEQYF. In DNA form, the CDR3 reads TGTGCCAGCAGCTTAGTCCCGGCGGGGGACTCCTACGAGCAGTACTTC.

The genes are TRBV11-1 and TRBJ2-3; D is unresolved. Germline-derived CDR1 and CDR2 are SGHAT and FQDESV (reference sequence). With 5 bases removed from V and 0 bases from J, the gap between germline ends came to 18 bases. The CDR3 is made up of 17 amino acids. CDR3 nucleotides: TGTGCCAGCAGCAACACTAATATAGCCCCTAGCACAGATACGCAGTATTTT. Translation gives CASSNTNIAPSTDTQYF.

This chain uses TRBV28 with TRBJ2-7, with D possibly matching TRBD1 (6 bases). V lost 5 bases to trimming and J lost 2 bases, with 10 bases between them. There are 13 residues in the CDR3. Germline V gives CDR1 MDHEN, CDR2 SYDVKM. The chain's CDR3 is CASSTQGTYEQYF. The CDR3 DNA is TGTGCCAGCAGTACCCAGGGGACCTACGAGCAGTACTTC.

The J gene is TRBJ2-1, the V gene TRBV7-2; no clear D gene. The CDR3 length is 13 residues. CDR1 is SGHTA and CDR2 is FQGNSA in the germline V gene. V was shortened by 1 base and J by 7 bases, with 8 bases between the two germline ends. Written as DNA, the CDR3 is TGTGCCAGCAGCTTAGATACAGATAATGAGCAGTTCTTC. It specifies CASSLDTDNEQFF. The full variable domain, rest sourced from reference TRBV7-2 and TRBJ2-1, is GAGVSQSPSNKVTEKGKDVELRCDPISGHTALYWYRQSLGQGLEFLIYFQGNSAPDKSGLPSDRFSAERTGGSVSTLTIQRTQQEDSAVYLCASSLDTDNEQFFGPGTRLTVL.

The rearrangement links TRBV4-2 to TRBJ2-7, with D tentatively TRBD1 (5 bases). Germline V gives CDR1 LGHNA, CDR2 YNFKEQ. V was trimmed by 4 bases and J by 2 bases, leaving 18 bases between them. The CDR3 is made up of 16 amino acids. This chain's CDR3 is CASSRSSQGVAYEQYF. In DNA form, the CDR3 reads TGTGCCAGCAGCCGCTCCTCGCAAGGGGTCGCCTACGAGCAGTACTTC.

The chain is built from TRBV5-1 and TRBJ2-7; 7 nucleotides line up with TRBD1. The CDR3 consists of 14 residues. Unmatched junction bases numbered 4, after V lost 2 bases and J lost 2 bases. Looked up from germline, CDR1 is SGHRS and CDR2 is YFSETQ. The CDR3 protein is CASSFDRDPYEQYF. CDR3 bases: TGCGCCAGCAGCTTCGACAGGGATCCCTACGAGCAGTACTTC.

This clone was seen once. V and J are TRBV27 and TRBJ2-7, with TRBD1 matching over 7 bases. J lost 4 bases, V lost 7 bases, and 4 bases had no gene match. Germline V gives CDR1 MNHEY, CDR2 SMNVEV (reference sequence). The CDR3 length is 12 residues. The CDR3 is CASMTGLYEQYF. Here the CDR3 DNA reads TGTGCCAGCATGACAGGGTTATACGAGCAGTACTTC.

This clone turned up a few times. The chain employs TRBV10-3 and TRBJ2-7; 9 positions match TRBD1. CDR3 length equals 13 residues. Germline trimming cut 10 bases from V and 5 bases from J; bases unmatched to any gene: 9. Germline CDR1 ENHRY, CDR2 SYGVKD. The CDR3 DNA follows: TGTGCCACCCTCGGGACAGGGTTCAACGAGCAGTACTTC. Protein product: CATLGTGFNEQYF.

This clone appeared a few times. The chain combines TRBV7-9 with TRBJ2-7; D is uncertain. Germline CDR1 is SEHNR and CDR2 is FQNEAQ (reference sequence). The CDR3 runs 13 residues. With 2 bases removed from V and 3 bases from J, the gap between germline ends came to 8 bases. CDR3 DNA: TGTGCCAGCAGCTTATCCGGCGGCTACGAGCAGTACTTC. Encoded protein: CASSLSGGYEQYF.

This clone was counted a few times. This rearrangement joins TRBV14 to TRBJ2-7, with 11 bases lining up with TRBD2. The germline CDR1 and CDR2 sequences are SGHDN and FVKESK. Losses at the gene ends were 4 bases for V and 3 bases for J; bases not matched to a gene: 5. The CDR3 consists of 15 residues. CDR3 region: CASSRATSGNYEQYF. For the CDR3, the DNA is TGTGCCAGCAGCCGGGCGACTAGCGGGAACTACGAGCAGTACTTC.

DNA for the CDR3: TGTGCCAGTAGTGGCGGGACTCCGGGGTGGGATGAGCAGTTCTTC. Translated, it gives CASSGGTPGWDEQFF. The V call is TRBV19, the J call TRBJ2-1; D might be TRBD2 (6 bases). Trimming left V 5 bases short and J 8 bases short, with 19 bases between. The CDR3 has 15 residues. The germline V gene encodes CDR1 LNHDA and CDR2 SQIVND (reference sequence).

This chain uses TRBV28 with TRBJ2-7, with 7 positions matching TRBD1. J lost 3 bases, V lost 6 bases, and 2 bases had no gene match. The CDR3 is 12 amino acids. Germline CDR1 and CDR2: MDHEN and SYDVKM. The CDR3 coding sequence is TGTGCCAGCAGGAGACAGGGCTACGAGCAGTACTTC. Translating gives CASRRQGYEQYF.

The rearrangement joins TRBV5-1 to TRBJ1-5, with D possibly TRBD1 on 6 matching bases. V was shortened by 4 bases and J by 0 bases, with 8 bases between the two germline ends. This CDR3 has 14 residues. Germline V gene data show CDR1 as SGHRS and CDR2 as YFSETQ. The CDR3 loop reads CASSAGDSNQPQHF. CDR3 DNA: TGCGCCAGCAGCGCAGGGGATAGCAATCAGCCCCAGCATTTT.

CDR3 protein: CASSEGAGIHEQYF. CDR3 sequence (DNA): TGTGCCAGCAGTGAAGGTGCAGGGATCCACGAGCAGTACTTC. The chain recombines TRBV2 with TRBJ2-7, with a possible D match to TRBD1 (5 bases). Trimming pared 1 base from V and 5 bases from J, leaving 12 bases between. Per the germline V gene, CDR1 is SNHLY and CDR2 is FYNNEI. The CDR3 runs 14 residues. Full variable domain (remainder filled in from reference TRBV2 and TRBJ2-7): EPEVTQTPSHQVTQMGQEVILRCVPISNHLYFYWYRQILGQKVEFLVSFYNNEISEKSEIFDDQFSVERPDGSNFTLKIRSTKLEDSAMYFCASSEGAGIHEQYFGPGTRLTVT.

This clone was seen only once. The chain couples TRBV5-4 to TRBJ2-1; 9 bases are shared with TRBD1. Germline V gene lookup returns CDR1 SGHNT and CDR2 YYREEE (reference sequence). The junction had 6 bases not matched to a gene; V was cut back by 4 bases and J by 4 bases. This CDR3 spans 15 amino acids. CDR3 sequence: CASSTGQGTYNEQFF. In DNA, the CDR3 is TGTGCCAGCAGCACCGGACAGGGGACGTACAATGAGCAGTTCTTC.

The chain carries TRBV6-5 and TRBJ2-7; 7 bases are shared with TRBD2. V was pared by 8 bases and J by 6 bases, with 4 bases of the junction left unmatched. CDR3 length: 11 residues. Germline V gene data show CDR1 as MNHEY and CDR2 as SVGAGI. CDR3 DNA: TGTGCCAGCGGGGGGGGGTCCGAGCAGTACTTC. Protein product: CASGGGSEQYF.